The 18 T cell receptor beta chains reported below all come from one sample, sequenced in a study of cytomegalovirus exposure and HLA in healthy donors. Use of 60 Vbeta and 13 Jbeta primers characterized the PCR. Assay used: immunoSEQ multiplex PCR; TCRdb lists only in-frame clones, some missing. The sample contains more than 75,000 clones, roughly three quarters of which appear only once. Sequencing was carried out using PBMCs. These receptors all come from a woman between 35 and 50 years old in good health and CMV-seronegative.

The CDR3 spells CASSYDRGLTGELFF. The CDR3 DNA reads TGTGCCAGCAGTTACGACAGGGGGCTCACCGGGGAGCTGTTTTTT. The chain couples TRBV6-5 to TRBJ2-2; TRBD1 matches at 10 bases. Losses at the gene ends were 2 bases for V and 4 bases for J; bases not matched to a gene: 1. The CDR3 has 15 amino acids. Germline values: CDR1 MNHEY, CDR2 SVGAGI.

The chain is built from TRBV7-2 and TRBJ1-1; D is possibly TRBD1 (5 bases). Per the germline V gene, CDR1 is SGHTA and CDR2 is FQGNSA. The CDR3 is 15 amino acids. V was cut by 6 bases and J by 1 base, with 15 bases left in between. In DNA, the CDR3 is TGTGCCAGCAGAGCTTTCGGGGGTCAGAACACTGAAGCTTTCTTT. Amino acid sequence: CASRAFGGQNTEAFF.

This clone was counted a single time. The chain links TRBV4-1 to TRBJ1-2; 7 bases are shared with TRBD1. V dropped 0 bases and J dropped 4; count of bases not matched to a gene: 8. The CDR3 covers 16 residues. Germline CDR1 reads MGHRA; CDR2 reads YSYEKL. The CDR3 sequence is CASSQDDPTGSYGYTF. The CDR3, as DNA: TGCGCCAGCAGCCAAGATGACCCGACAGGGAGCTATGGCTACACCTTC.

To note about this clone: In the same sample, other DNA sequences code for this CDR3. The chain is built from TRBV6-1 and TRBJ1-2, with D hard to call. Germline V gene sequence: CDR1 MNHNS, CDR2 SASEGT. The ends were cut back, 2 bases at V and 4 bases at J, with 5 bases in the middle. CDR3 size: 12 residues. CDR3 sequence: CASSEPGYGYTF. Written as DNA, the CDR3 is TGTGCCAGCAGTGAACCGGGCTATGGCTACACCTTC.

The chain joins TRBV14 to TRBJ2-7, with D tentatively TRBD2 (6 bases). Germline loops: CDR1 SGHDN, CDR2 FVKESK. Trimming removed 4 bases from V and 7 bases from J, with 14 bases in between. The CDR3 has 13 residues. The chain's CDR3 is CASSLLRLEEQYF. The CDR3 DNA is TGTGCCAGCAGCCTCCTCCGACTAGAAGAGCAGTACTTC.

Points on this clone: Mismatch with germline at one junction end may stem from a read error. This CDR3 reads CASSSGEGNQPQNF. The DNA for the CDR3 is TGCGCCAGCAGCTCGGGCGAGGGCAATCAGCCCCAGAATTTT. The rearrangement joins TRBV5-1 to TRBJ1-5, with unresolved D. CDR1 and CDR2 from the germline V gene are SGHRS and YFSETQ. The CDR3 extends over 14 amino acids.

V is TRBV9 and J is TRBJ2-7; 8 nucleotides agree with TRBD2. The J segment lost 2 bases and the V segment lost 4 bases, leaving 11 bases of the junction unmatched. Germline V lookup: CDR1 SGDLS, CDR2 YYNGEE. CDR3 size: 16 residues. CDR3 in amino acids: CASSFPQRGRPYEQYF. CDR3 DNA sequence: TGTGCCAGCAGCTTCCCGCAGCGGGGGAGACCCTACGAGCAGTACTTC.

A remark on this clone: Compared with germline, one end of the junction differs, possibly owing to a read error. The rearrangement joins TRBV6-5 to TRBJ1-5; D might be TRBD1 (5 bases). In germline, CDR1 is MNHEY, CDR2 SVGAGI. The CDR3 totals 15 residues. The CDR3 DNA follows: TGTGCCAGCAGCGGGACTTCCTCGGGATCGCGGCCCCAGAATTTT. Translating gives CASSGTSSGSRPQNF.

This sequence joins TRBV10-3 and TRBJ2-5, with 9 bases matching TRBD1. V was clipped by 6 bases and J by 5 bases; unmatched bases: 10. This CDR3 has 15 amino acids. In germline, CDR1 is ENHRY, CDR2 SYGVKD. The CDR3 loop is CAIREGTGIAETQYF. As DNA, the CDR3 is TGTGCCATCAGGGAGGGGACAGGGATCGCGGAGACCCAGTACTTC.

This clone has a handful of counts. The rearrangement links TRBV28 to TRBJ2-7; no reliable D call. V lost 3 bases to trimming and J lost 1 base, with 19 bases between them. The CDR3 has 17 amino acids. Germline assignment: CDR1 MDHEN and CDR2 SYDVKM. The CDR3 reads CASSFWAASSLSYEQYF. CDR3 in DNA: TGTGCCAGCAGTTTTTGGGCAGCTTCCTCTCTTTCCTACGAGCAGTACTTC.

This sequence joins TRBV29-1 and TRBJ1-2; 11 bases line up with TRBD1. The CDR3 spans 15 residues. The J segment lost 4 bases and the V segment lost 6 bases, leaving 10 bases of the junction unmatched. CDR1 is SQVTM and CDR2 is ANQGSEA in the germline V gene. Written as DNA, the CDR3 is TGCAGCGTAACCGGGACAGGGGGTCCTGGCTATGGCTACACCTTC. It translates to CSVTGTGGPGYGYTF.

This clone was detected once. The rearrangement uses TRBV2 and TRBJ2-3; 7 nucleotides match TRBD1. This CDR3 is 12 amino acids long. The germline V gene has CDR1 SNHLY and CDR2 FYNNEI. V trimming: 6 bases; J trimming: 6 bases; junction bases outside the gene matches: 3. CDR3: CASSDRVDTQYF. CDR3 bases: TGTGCCAGCAGCGACAGGGTTGATACGCAGTATTTT. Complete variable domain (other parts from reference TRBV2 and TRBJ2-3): EPEVTQTPSHQVTQMGQEVILRCVPISNHLYFYWYRQILGQKVEFLVSFYNNEISEKSEIFDDQFSVERPDGSNFTLKIRSTKLEDSAMYFCASSDRVDTQYFGPGTRLTVL.

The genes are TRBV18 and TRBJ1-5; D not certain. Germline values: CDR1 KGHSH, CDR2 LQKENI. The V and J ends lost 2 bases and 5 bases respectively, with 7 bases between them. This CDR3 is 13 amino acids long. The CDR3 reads CASSPASDQPQHF. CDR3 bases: TGTGCCAGCTCACCAGCCAGCGATCAGCCCCAGCATTTT.

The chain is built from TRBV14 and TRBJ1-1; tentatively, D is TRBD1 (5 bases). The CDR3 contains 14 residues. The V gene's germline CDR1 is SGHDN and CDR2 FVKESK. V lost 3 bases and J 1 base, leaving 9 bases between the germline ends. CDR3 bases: TGTGCCAGCAGCCACCGGACAAGGAACACTGAAGCTTTCTTT. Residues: CASSHRTRNTEAFF.

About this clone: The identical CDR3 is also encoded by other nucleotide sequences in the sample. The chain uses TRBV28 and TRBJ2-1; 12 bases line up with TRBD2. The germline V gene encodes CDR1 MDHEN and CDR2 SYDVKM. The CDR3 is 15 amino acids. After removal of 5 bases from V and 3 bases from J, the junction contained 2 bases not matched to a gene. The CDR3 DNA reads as TGTGCCAGCAGTAAACTAGCGGGGGGCTACAATGAGCAGTTCTTC. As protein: CASSKLAGGYNEQFF.

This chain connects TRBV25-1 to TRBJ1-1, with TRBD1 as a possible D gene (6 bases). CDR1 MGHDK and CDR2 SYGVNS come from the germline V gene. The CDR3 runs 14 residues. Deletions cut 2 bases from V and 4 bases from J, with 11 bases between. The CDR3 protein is CASSETNRVTEAFF. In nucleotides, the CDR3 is TGTGCCAGCAGTGAAACGAACAGGGTCACTGAAGCTTTCTTT.

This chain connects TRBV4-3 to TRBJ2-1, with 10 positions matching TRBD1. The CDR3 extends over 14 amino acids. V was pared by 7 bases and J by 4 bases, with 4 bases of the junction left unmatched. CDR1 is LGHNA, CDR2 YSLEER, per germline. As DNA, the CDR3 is TGCGCCAGCAACAGGGACAGGGGATACAATGAGCAGTTCTTC. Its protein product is CASNRDRGYNEQFF.

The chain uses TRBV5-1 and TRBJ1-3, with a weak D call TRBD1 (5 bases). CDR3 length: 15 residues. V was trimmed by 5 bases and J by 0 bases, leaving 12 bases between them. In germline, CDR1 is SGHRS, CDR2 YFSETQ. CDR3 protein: CASSSGASSGNTIYF. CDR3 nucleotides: TGCGCCAGCAGTAGTGGGGCAAGCTCTGGAAACACCATATATTTT.